These 32 T cell receptor beta chains were all obtained from the same sample, sequenced in a study of cytomegalovirus exposure and HLA in healthy donors. Vbeta (60) and Jbeta (13) primers were used in the PCR. Produced via immunoSEQ multiplex PCR; TCRdb's table is partial and in-frame only. The data contain nearly 110,000 clones, about two thirds of them singletons. Sequencing used PBMCs. The receptors were gathered from a boy between 10 and 17 years old in good health and CMV-seronegative.

The V gene is TRBV4-1, the J gene TRBJ2-5, with a weak D call TRBD2 (6 bases). Trimming left V 0 bases short and J 5 bases short, with 16 bases between. Germline CDR1 MGHRA, CDR2 YSYEKL. This CDR3 has 16 amino acids. For the CDR3, the DNA is TGCGCCAGCAGCCAAGAGGAACTAGCCGGGGAGGAGACCCAGTACTTC. Its translation: CASSQEELAGEETQYF.

This rearrangement joins TRBV5-1 to TRBJ1-1; TRBD1 is a possible D gene (6 bases). The germline V and J ends were trimmed by 4 bases and 1 base, with 8 bases remaining between them. The length of the CDR3 is 13 residues. Germline loops: CDR1 SGHRS, CDR2 YFSETQ. CDR3: CASSPRGNTEAFF. For the CDR3, the DNA is TGCGCCAGCAGCCCCAGGGGGAACACTGAAGCTTTCTTT.

The chain carries TRBV4-3 and TRBJ1-4, with D possibly being TRBD1 (5 bases). The CDR3 has 16 amino acids. Germline V gene data show CDR1 as LGHNA and CDR2 as YSLEER. Trimming took off 2 bases at V and 3 bases at J, with 13 bases between the two ends. For the CDR3, the DNA is TGCGCCAGCAGCCAACTCGACGGGGGGGCTAATGAAAAACTGTTTTTT. Amino acids: CASSQLDGGANEKLFF.

The chain joins TRBV5-1 to TRBJ2-5; 12 nucleotides match TRBD1. V gave up 4 bases and J gave up 4 bases; unmatched junction bases: 2. CDR1 is SGHRS, CDR2 YFSETQ, per germline. The CDR3 extends over 14 amino acids. The CDR3, as DNA: TGCGCCAGCAGCGGGACAGGGGGCGGAGAGACCCAGTACTTC. Encoded protein: CASSGTGGGETQYF. Supplemented by reference TRBV5-1 and TRBJ2-5, the full variable domain reads KAGVTQTPRYLIKTRGQQVTLSCSPISGHRSVSWYQQTPGQGLQFLFEYFSETQRNKGNFPGRFSGRQFSNSRSEMNVSTLELGDSALYLCASSGTGGGETQYFGPGTRLLVL.

The chain employs TRBV6-5 and TRBJ2-3; 8 bases match TRBD2. Germline CDR1 is MNHEY and CDR2 is SVGAGI. V was clipped by 6 bases and J by 6 bases; unmatched bases: 5. The CDR3 is 13 amino acids. This CDR3 is CASRLSGSDTQYF. The CDR3 DNA is TGTGCCAGCAGGCTGAGCGGGAGCGATACGCAGTATTTT.

The gene calls are TRBV27 and TRBJ1-4, with 9 bases identical to TRBD1. The CDR3 length is 17 residues. Trimming took 5 bases from V and 5 from J; bases not matched to a gene: 12. Germline lookup yields CDR1 MNHEY and CDR2 SMNVEV (reference sequence). Written as DNA, the CDR3 is TGTGCCAGCAGTCCCGGACAGGGGATAATGGGGAATGAAAAACTGTTTTTT. Translation: CASSPGQGIMGNEKLFF.

The chain is built from TRBV29-1 and TRBJ1-2; 8 bases are a match to TRBD1. The V and J ends lost 2 bases and 6 bases, in that order; junction bases with no gene match: 8. CDR1 SQVTM and CDR2 ANQGSEA come from the germline V gene. The CDR3 has 14 residues. The CDR3 sequence: CSVELPGQVDGYTF. CDR3 DNA sequence: TGCAGCGTTGAACTCCCGGGACAGGTTGATGGCTACACCTTC.

This clone was seen a few times. The chain joins TRBV2 to TRBJ1-2; no clear D. This CDR3 has 15 residues. Per the germline V gene, CDR1 is SNHLY and CDR2 is FYNNEI. The germline V and J ends were trimmed by 2 bases and 0 bases, with 10 bases remaining between them. The CDR3: CASSERQTTNYGYTF. The CDR3 DNA sequence: TGTGCCAGCAGTGAAAGGCAGACTACTAACTATGGCTACACCTTC.

The table lists this clone with a few counts. V gene TRBV27 combines with J gene TRBJ2-7, with 10 bases aligning to TRBD1. Germline lookup yields CDR1 MNHEY and CDR2 SMNVEV (reference sequence). CDR3 length equals 13 residues. Losses at the gene ends were 8 bases for V and 4 bases for J; bases not matched to a gene: 5. CDR3 DNA sequence: TGTGCCAGCCGAAGGACAGGGGGTTACGAGCAGTACTTC. Amino acids: CASRRTGGYEQYF.

The chain employs TRBV5-8 and TRBJ1-5; D is undetermined. The V end lost 1 base, the J end lost 2 bases, and 4 bases lay between the germline ends. The CDR3 runs 13 residues. Germline V gives CDR1 SGHTS, CDR2 YDEGEE. The CDR3 coding sequence is TGTGCCAGCAGCTTGCAGGGCAATCAGCCCCAGCATTTT. Translated, it gives CASSLQGNQPQHF.

This chain joins TRBV5-1 and TRBJ1-5; D ambiguous. V dropped 5 bases and J dropped 0 bases, with 12 bases sitting between them. The CDR3 sequence is 15 residues long. The V gene's germline CDR1 is SGHRS and CDR2 YFSETQ. The chain's CDR3 is CASRGRRPSNQPQHF. CDR3 sequence (DNA): TGCGCCAGCAGAGGACGGAGGCCTAGCAATCAGCCCCAGCATTTT.

This clone was detected once. The chain combines TRBV7-2 with TRBJ1-4; no clear D. Trimming took 1 base from V and 5 from J, leaving 11 bases between them. Germline loops: CDR1 SGHTA, CDR2 FQGNSA. The CDR3 runs 15 residues. Written as DNA, the CDR3 is TGTGCCAGCAGCTTAGATGGAGGACCGAATGAAAAACTGTTTTTT. Translation gives CASSLDGGPNEKLFF.

This chain uses TRBV5-6 with TRBJ1-1; 9 nucleotides agree with TRBD1. With 4 bases clipped from V and 4 bases from J, the junction kept 2 bases outside the gene matches. The CDR3 runs 13 residues. CDR1 is SGHDT, CDR2 YYEEEE, per germline. This chain's CDR3 is CASSIQGATEAFF. In DNA, the CDR3 is TGTGCCAGCAGCATACAGGGGGCCACTGAAGCTTTCTTT. Based on the CDR3 plus reference TRBV5-6 and TRBJ1-1, the full variable domain is DAGVTQSPTHLIKTRGQQVTLRCSPKSGHDTVSWYQQALGQGPQFIFQYYEEEERQRGNFPDRFSGHQFPNYSSELNVNALLLGDSALYLCASSIQGATEAFFGQGTRLTVV.

J is TRBJ1-5 and V is TRBV9, with D uncertain. V dropped 0 bases and J dropped 1 base, with 11 bases sitting between them. Germline loops: CDR1 SGDLS, CDR2 YYNGEE. The CDR3 totals 16 residues. CDR3 coding DNA: TGTGCCAGCAGCGTAGCCCGGGAGAGGAGCAATCAGCCCCAGCATTTT. Translating it yields CASSVARERSNQPQHF.

The V and J genes are TRBV27 and TRBJ2-1, with 12 nucleotides matching TRBD2. Germline CDR1 is MNHEY and CDR2 is SMNVEV (reference sequence). V lost 1 base and J lost 3; bases outside the gene matches: 1. The CDR3 sequence is 16 residues long. As DNA, the CDR3 is TGTGCCAGCAGTTTATTGACTAGCGGGAGCTACAATGAGCAGTTCTTC. Translating it yields CASSLLTSGSYNEQFF.

The chain has TRBV2 and TRBJ1-5, with D perhaps matching TRBD1 (6 bases). The V end was cut by 6 bases, the J end by 4 bases, with 13 bases between. This CDR3 contains 14 residues. Germline CDR1 SNHLY, CDR2 FYNNEI. The CDR3 bases are TGTGCCAGCAGCCCCGGCAGGGGTAATCAGCCCCAGCATTTT. Its translation: CASSPGRGNQPQHF.

The chain combines TRBV27 with TRBJ2-3; 8 bases map to TRBD1. V trimming: 3 bases; J trimming: 3 bases; junction bases outside the gene matches: 2. The CDR3 runs 14 residues. Germline CDR1 reads MNHEY; CDR2 reads SMNVEV (reference sequence). The chain's CDR3 is CASSFGQGTDTQYF. Here the CDR3 DNA reads TGTGCCAGCAGTTTCGGACAGGGAACAGATACGCAGTATTTT.

Of note for this clone: A read error may account for a junction end that differs from germline. The genes are TRBV5-1 and TRBJ2-2, with 9 bases aligning to TRBD1. The CDR3 runs 15 residues. Germline V lookup: CDR1 SGHRS, CDR2 YFSETQ. CDR3 sequence reads: CSSSPGQGNTGELFF. CDR3 bases: TGCTCCAGCAGCCCGGGACAGGGTAACACCGGGGAGCTGTTTTTT.

The J gene is TRBJ2-1, the V gene TRBV7-9; 7 bases agree with TRBD1. Trimming cost V 0 bases and J 4 bases; bases outside gene matches: 6. The CDR3 contains 16 residues. Germline CDR1 and CDR2: SEHNR and FQNEAQ (reference sequence). The DNA for the CDR3 is TGTGCCAGCAGCTTAGCGGGACAGCTACCTTACAATGAGCAGTTCTTC. Amino acids: CASSLAGQLPYNEQFF.

The rearrangement links TRBV6-5 to TRBJ1-1; D is uncertain. Deletions cut 1 base from V and 6 bases from J, with 12 bases between. There are 14 residues in the CDR3. In germline, CDR1 is MNHEY, CDR2 SVGAGI. CDR3 nucleotide sequence: TGTGCCAGCAGTTACTTTCGGGGTGGTGCTGAAGCTTTCTTT. This gives the protein CASSYFRGGAEAFF.

The chain carries TRBV5-6 and TRBJ2-7; 9 bases map to TRBD1. Germline V gene sequence: CDR1 SGHDT, CDR2 YYEEEE. CDR3 length equals 14 residues. After removal of 5 bases from V and 4 bases from J, the junction contained 7 bases not matched to a gene. CDR3 protein: CASRETGGRYEQYF. As DNA, the CDR3 is TGTGCCAGCAGGGAAACAGGGGGCAGGTACGAGCAGTACTTC.

The CDR3 nucleotides are TGTGCCAGCAGGTCTTCCCTCCCCTACAATGAGCAGTTCTTC. Its protein product is CASRSSLPYNEQFF. The chain joins TRBV7-2 to TRBJ2-1; no clear D. The CDR3 length is 14 residues. Trimming left V 6 bases short and J 2 bases short, with 11 bases between. Per the germline V gene, CDR1 is SGHTA and CDR2 is FQGNSA.

This rearrangement joins TRBV27 to TRBJ1-2, with D tentatively TRBD1 (5 bases). V dropped 8 bases and J dropped 4 bases, with 20 bases sitting between them. The length of the CDR3 is 15 residues. Looked up from germline, CDR1 is MNHEY and CDR2 is SMNVEV (reference sequence). The CDR3 region is CASAREGRPFYGYTF. The DNA for the CDR3 is TGTGCCAGCGCTCGGGAGGGGCGCCCTTTCTATGGCTACACCTTC.

The gene calls are TRBV9 and TRBJ1-1, with a tentative D call TRBD1 (6 bases). The germline V and J ends were trimmed by 4 bases and 3 bases, with 16 bases remaining between them. Germline CDR1 SGDLS, CDR2 YYNGEE. This CDR3 has 15 residues. CDR3 DNA sequence: TGTGCCAGCAGCCCCCTGATGGGGGCGGACACTGAAGCTTTCTTT. This translates into CASSPLMGADTEAFF. Combining the CDR3 with reference TRBV9 and TRBJ1-1 gives the whole variable domain DSGVTQTPKHLITATGQRVTLRCSPRSGDLSVYWYQQSLDQGLQFLIQYYNGEERAKGNILERFSAQQFPDLHSELNLSSLELGDSALYFCASSPLMGADTEAFFGQGTRLTVV.

This clone occurred a few times. The chain combines TRBV4-1 with TRBJ2-1; 12 bases match TRBD2. After removal of 4 bases from V and 7 bases from J, the junction contained 11 bases not matched to a gene. Germline CDR1 MGHRA, CDR2 YSYEKL. The CDR3 covers 17 residues. CDR3 coding DNA: TGCGCCAGCAGCCTTGGGCTAGCGGGAGGGCCGCGTAATGAGCAGTTCTTC. It is translated as CASSLGLAGGPRNEQFF.

This clone was detected only once. This chain joins TRBV10-1 and TRBJ2-2; no firm D call. This CDR3 spans 12 amino acids. The germline V gene encodes CDR1 WNHNN and CDR2 SYGVQD (reference sequence). Trimming cost V 8 bases and J 6 bases, with 10 bases left between them. DNA of the CDR3: TGCGCCAGCGGCTCCCTTCCCGGGGAGCTGTTTTTT. This codes for CASGSLPGELFF.

The rearrangement joins TRBV7-9 to TRBJ2-7; 8 bases map to TRBD1. Trimming took 5 bases from V and 0 from J; bases not matched to a gene: 6. The CDR3 runs to 15 residues. Looked up from germline, CDR1 is SEHNR and CDR2 is FQNEAQ (reference sequence). The CDR3 loop reads CASSPGTGASYEQYF. The CDR3 DNA reads as TGTGCCAGCAGCCCCGGGACAGGTGCCTCCTACGAGCAGTACTTC.

The V call is TRBV5-1, the J call TRBJ2-7, with D possibly being TRBD1 (6 bases). The CDR3 is made up of 13 amino acids. Germline assignment: CDR1 SGHRS and CDR2 YFSETQ. V lost 4 bases and J 5 bases, leaving 13 bases between the germline ends. This chain's CDR3 is CASSPQHRDEQYF. CDR3 in DNA: TGCGCCAGCAGCCCCCAACACAGGGACGAGCAGTACTTC.

This clone was found a few times. V usage is TRBV5-1 and J usage is TRBJ2-3, with a weak D call TRBD2 (6 bases). V shed 5 bases and J shed 4 bases, with 20 bases lying between them. The CDR3 loop spans 16 amino acids. Germline V gives CDR1 SGHRS, CDR2 YFSETQ. The DNA for the CDR3 is TGCGCCAGCAGGGGCGCCGCTAGCGCCACGGCAGATACGCAGTATTTT. Translating it yields CASRGAASATADTQYF.

The chain uses TRBV2 and TRBJ2-1; 11 bases are a match to TRBD2. The CDR3 runs 15 residues. Trimming took 7 bases from V and 1 from J; bases not matched to a gene: 3. CDR1 is SNHLY and CDR2 is FYNNEI in the germline V gene. CDR3 residues: CASTGLAGSYNEQFF. CDR3 nucleotides: TGTGCCAGCACTGGACTAGCGGGTTCCTACAATGAGCAGTTCTTC.

This clone has a handful of counts. The chain uses TRBV5-1 and TRBJ2-7, with a possible D match to TRBD2 (6 bases). The CDR3 is 14 residues long. Germline CDR1 reads SGHRS; CDR2 reads YFSETQ. Trimming stripped 0 bases from V and 5 bases from J, with 12 bases between. CDR3 sequence (DNA): TGCGCCAGCAGCTTGGAACGGGGGTGGGACGAGCAGTACTTC. Translating gives CASSLERGWDEQYF.

The chain carries TRBV5-8 and TRBJ1-1, with a possible D match to TRBD1 (6 bases). The CDR3 runs 14 residues. V gave up 4 bases and J gave up 6 bases, with 16 bases separating them. Germline values: CDR1 SGHTS, CDR2 YDEGEE. CDR3 loop: CASSPMGAGAEAFF. Written as DNA, the CDR3 is TGTGCCAGCAGCCCGATGGGGGCGGGGGCTGAAGCTTTCTTT.